Listed here are 20 T cell receptor beta chains from one sample, sequenced in a study of response to subunit inactivated influenza vaccine. TCRdb fed the RT-PCR reads into MiXCR, producing one record per CDR3 protein. The table records some 520,000 distinct CDR3 sequences, approximately 17% of them present only once. The input for sequencing was CD4+ T cells sorted from PBMCs, taken around 25 months after vaccination. These receptors came from a man in his fifties or sixties who received an inactivated influenza vaccine.

This chain connects TRBV4-1 to TRBJ1-6; D perhaps matches TRBD1 (5 bases). This CDR3 has 17 amino acids. V was cut by 0 bases and J by 9 bases, with 18 bases left in between. Germline V gene data show CDR1 as MGHRA and CDR2 as YSYEKL. CDR3 residues: CASSQDLVRGVGSPLHF. As DNA, the CDR3 is TGCGCCAGCAGCCAAGATCTTGTGCGGGGGGTGGGTTCACCCCTCCACTTT.

This clonotype occurred many times. This sequence joins TRBV4-3 and TRBJ2-7, with 7 bases aligning to TRBD2. Trimming took 0 bases from V and 4 from J; bases not matched to a gene: 6. The CDR3 loop spans 15 amino acids. From germline, CDR1 is LGHNA and CDR2 YSLEER. The CDR3 loop is CASSQEAGTTYEQYF. CDR3 nucleotides: TGCGCCAGCAGCCAAGAAGCAGGGACTACTTACGAGCAGTACTTC.

This clonotype has just a few counts. This chain connects TRBV6-1 to TRBJ2-3, with D perhaps given as TRBD1 or TRBD2 (6 bases each). The ends were cut back, 6 bases at V and 7 bases at J, with 14 bases in the middle. The CDR3 sequence is 13 residues long. The germline gives CDR1 MNHNS, CDR2 SASEGT. The CDR3 coding sequence is TGTGCCAGCAGCGCCGCGGGGACAAATACGCAGTATTTT. Amino acids: CASSAAGTNTQYF.

The chain combines TRBV15 with TRBJ2-3, with 8 bases fitting TRBD1. Trimming cost V 5 bases and J 0 bases; bases outside gene matches: 4. This CDR3 contains 15 residues. The germline V gene has CDR1 LNHNV and CDR2 YYDKDF (reference sequence). CDR3 DNA sequence: TGTGCCACCAGCCCCCGGGACAGGAGCACAGATACGCAGTATTTT. Translating it yields CATSPRDRSTDTQYF.

The chain couples TRBV7-2 to TRBJ2-3, with D possibly TRBD1 on 5 matching bases. V lost 0 bases to trimming and J lost 7 bases, with 17 bases between them. CDR1 SGHTA and CDR2 FQGNSA come from the germline V gene. CDR3 length: 16 amino acids. As DNA, the CDR3 is TGTGCCAGCAGCTTAGCGCAGGGCGGCGGCCTGAATACGCAGTATTTT. This translates into CASSLAQGGGLNTQYF.

This clonotype appeared a few times. The V and J genes are TRBV12-3 or TRBV12-4 and TRBJ2-2; D is unclear. V lost 7 bases and J 1 base, leaving 10 bases between the germline ends. CDR3 size: 14 residues. The CDR3 spells CASIGYLNTGELFF. The CDR3 DNA reads TGTGCCAGCATTGGCTACCTGAACACCGGGGAGCTGTTTTTT.

This clonotype came up a few times. The chain couples TRBV11-2 to TRBJ1-2; weak D call: TRBD1 (5 bases). The V gene lost 5 bases and the J gene lost 5 bases, with 18 bases spanning the gap. The CDR3 spans 15 residues. Germline V gene data show CDR1 as SGHAT and CDR2 as FQNNGV. The CDR3 region is CASSDPRVLTYGYTF. CDR3 coding DNA: TGTGCCAGCAGCGACCCCAGGGTACTGACATATGGCTACACCTTC.

The V call is TRBV12-3 or TRBV12-4, the J call TRBJ1-2; 9 bases map to TRBD1. The CDR3 contains 14 residues. V lost 5 bases, J lost 6 bases, and 7 bases stayed unmatched. This CDR3 is CASSAGTGLHGYTF. DNA for the CDR3: TGTGCCAGCAGTGCCGGGACAGGGCTTCATGGCTACACCTTC.

The V call is TRBV5-5, the J call TRBJ1-5; TRBD1 is a possible D gene (5 bases). The CDR3 is 14 residues long. Germline V lookup: CDR1 SGHKS, CDR2 YYEKEE (reference sequence). V shed 2 bases and J shed 6 bases, with 12 bases lying between them. The chain's CDR3 is CASSFFVQGQPQHF. CDR3 in DNA: TGTGCCAGCAGCTTCTTCGTTCAGGGTCAGCCCCAGCATTTT.

This chain connects TRBV3-1 to TRBJ2-5; 8 nucleotides align to TRBD2. Germline CDR1 reads LGHDT; CDR2 reads YNNKEL (reference sequence). With V trimmed by 2 bases and J by 0 bases, 2 bases remained unmatched. CDR3 size: 15 residues. CDR3 sequence reads: CASSQRLANQETQYF. The CDR3 DNA is TGTGCCAGCAGCCAACGACTAGCGAACCAAGAGACCCAGTACTTC.

This clonotype was found a few times. The chain joins TRBV12-3 or TRBV12-4 to TRBJ2-1; 11 nucleotides align to TRBD2. The ends lost 2 bases at V and 0 bases at J; junction bases unmatched: 18. This CDR3 is 22 amino acids long. The CDR3 DNA reads TGTGCCAGCAGTTTAAAAGTTTATAGGGGACTAGCGGACCAAAGCTCCTACAATGAGCAGTTCTTC. This encodes CASSLKVYRGLADQSSYNEQFF.

The chain has TRBV6-6 and TRBJ1-2; D gene ambiguous. The germline V gene has CDR1 MNHNY and CDR2 SVGAGI (reference sequence). The V and J ends lost 6 bases and 7 bases respectively, with 15 bases between them. This CDR3 comprises 13 residues. CDR3 in DNA: TGTGCCAGCAGAACCCCAGGCTTAGGTGGCTACACCTTC. As protein: CASRTPGLGGYTF.

The chain employs TRBV20-1 and TRBJ1-2; D perhaps matches TRBD1 (6 bases). This CDR3 has 12 residues. Germline V gives CDR1 DFQATT, CDR2 SNEGSKA (reference sequence). Trimming cost V 4 bases and J 8 bases, with 14 bases left between them. CDR3 nucleotide sequence: TGCAGTGCTAACAACAGGGACTTAGGCTACACCTTC. It encodes CSANNRDLGYTF.

The V gene is TRBV28, the J gene TRBJ2-1; D may match TRBD1 or TRBD2 (5 bases each). The CDR3 runs 17 residues. The V end was cut by 3 bases, the J end by 4 bases, with 19 bases between. Germline V CDR1 and CDR2: MDHEN, SYDVKM. The CDR3, as DNA: TGTGCCAGCAGTTTGGAGCCCCCGGGACGGGTGTACAATGAGCAGTTCTTC. This gives the protein CASSLEPPGRVYNEQFF. The full variable domain, completed using reference TRBV28 and TRBJ2-1, is DVKVTQSSRYLVKRTGEKVFLECVQDMDHENMFWYRQDPGLGLRLIYFSYDVKMKEKGDIPEGYSVSREKKERFSLILESASTNQTSMYLCASSLEPPGRVYNEQFFGPGTRLTVL.

This clonotype has only a few counts. CDR3 coding DNA: TGTGCCAGCAGCTTGGTGGTTCGGGAGACCCAGTACTTC. Encoded protein: CASSLVVRETQYF. V gene TRBV7-6 combines with J gene TRBJ2-5; unclear D gene. Trimming cost V 3 bases and J 5 bases, with 10 bases left between them. The V gene's germline CDR1 is SGHVS and CDR2 FNYEAQ. The CDR3 sequence is 13 residues long.

With regard to this clonotype: This may come from a read error, since a much larger clone is one base off. The chain carries TRBV7-6 and TRBJ2-1; 11 positions agree with TRBD2. CDR3 length: 15 residues. CDR1 SGHVS and CDR2 FNYEAQ come from the germline V gene. The DNA of the CDR3 is TGTGCCAGCAGTCCGACTAGCGGGGTATACAAAGAGCAGTTCTTC. Protein: CASSPTSGVYKEQFF.

The rearrangement joins TRBV2 to TRBJ2-5; 10 nucleotides match TRBD2. Germline CDR1 SNHLY, CDR2 FYNNEI. The CDR3 contains 15 residues. V lost 3 bases and J lost 5; bases outside the gene matches: 6. DNA for the CDR3: TGTGCCAGCAGTGACCCAGCGGGGGGGGCGGAGACCCAGTACTTC. This codes for CASSDPAGGAETQYF.

In its sample, this clonotype was seen a few times. As DNA, the CDR3 is TGCGCCAGCAGCCAAGAACACAGGGGGGATGGCTACACCTTC. It yields the protein CASSQEHRGDGYTF. The rearrangement uses TRBV4-1 and TRBJ1-2; TRBD1 matches at 8 bases. Per the germline V gene, CDR1 is MGHRA and CDR2 is YSYEKL. The CDR3 has 14 residues. V trimming: 0 bases; J trimming: 6 bases; junction bases outside the gene matches: 3.

This clonotype showed up many times. The J gene is TRBJ2-7, the V gene TRBV7-2, with 9 bases aligning to TRBD2. Per germline, CDR1 SGHTA and CDR2 FQGNSA. The length of the CDR3 is 15 residues. Unmatched junction bases numbered 6, after V lost 0 bases and J lost 6 bases. The CDR3 loop is CASSLALAGSVEQYF. The CDR3 coding sequence is TGTGCCAGCAGCTTAGCTCTAGCGGGGTCCGTCGAGCAGTACTTC.

This clonotype came up many times. The rearrangement uses TRBV12-3 or TRBV12-4 and TRBJ2-7; TRBD1 might be the D (6 bases). The CDR3 is 12 residues long. V gave up 8 bases and J gave up 3 bases, with 11 bases separating them. The CDR3 loop is CASRTENYEQYF. CDR3 nucleotides: TGTGCCAGCCGGACAGAAAACTACGAGCAGTACTTC.